This T cell receptor (beta chain) appears in the sequencing data of a study of prognosis after radiotherapy for stage I lung cancer. Study information: In 3 to 5 fractions, radiotherapy was administered as SBRT with a biologically effective dose of at least 100 Gy.

By its share, this clonotype is medium-sized (0.01 to 0.1%). The antigen remains undetermined. Amplification of TCR beta CDR3 from genomic DNA used two-round multiplex PCR. Specific primers for each TRBV and TRBJ gene were what first-round PCR used. TCRdb re-derived calls from the multiplex PCR reads in MiXCR, one entry per CDR3 protein. The repertoire consists of 15,000 to 20,000 distinct CDR3 sequences, with 45% to 55% occurring once and the leading ten covering around a third. Study-wide points: Patients with metastases reportedly showed TRBV and TRBJ gene usage that differed from patients without metastases. There was a fall in unique TCR clone counts after stereotactic body radiation therapy, median about 10,000 versus 6,900.

This CDR3 is built from 16 residues. The junction had 9 bases not matched to a gene; V was cut back by 4 bases and J by 2 bases. CDR1 and CDR2 (germline): LNHDA, SQIVND (reference sequence). Roughly 6.2 milliliters of peripheral blood were drawn at each of two time points. This chain joins TRBV19 and TRBJ2-3; 7 bases are a match to TRBD2. This sequence was found in a donor of 50 years or more with non-small cell lung cancer. The sample was PBMCs, taken before or after stereotactic body radiation therapy (not recorded which). The CDR3, as DNA: TGTGCCAGTAGTACGCAGACCGGGACTATCACAGATACGCAGTATTTT. It encodes CASSTQTGTITDTQYF.